Following are 31 T cell receptor beta chains from one sample sequenced in a study of identifying expanded T cells in peripheral blood. Clones were read by immunoSEQ multiplex PCR, and TCRdb kept only the in-frame ones, dropping some. The sample has 100,000 to 150,000 clones, approximately 86% seen once. Material for sequencing was blood. The receptors here all came from a person aged 18 to 75 in good health.

The chain couples TRBV4-3 to TRBJ1-1, with a tentative D call TRBD1 (6 bases). The CDR3 spans 18 residues. Germline V gives CDR1 LGHNA, CDR2 YSLEER. V lost 0 bases, J lost 1 base, and 18 bases lay in between. The chain's CDR3 is CASSQDSRGGLGNTEAFF. CDR3 bases: TGCGCCAGCAGCCAAGATTCCAGGGGAGGATTAGGGAACACTGAAGCTTTCTTT.

V gene TRBV6-5 combines with J gene TRBJ1-1; D gene ambiguous. Germline assignment: CDR1 MNHEY and CDR2 SVGAGI. V lost 5 bases and J lost 0, with 7 bases in between. CDR3 length equals 13 residues. The CDR3 nucleotides read TGTGCCAGCAGTGGCAGTCTGAACACTGAAGCTTTCTTT. Translating it yields CASSGSLNTEAFF.

The chain joins TRBV6-5 to TRBJ1-2; D is undetermined. Germline V gives CDR1 MNHEY, CDR2 SVGAGI. Trimming shortened V by 5 bases and J by 4 bases, and 11 bases separated the two germline ends. This CDR3 region has 13 residues. CDR3: CASSTPQLYGYTF. CDR3 nucleotides: TGTGCCAGCAGTACCCCGCAACTCTATGGCTACACCTTC.

V and J are TRBV7-3 and TRBJ2-3, with 9 bases aligning to TRBD2. The CDR3 is made up of 15 amino acids. After removal of 2 bases from V and 3 bases from J, the junction contained 3 bases not matched to a gene. Germline loops: CDR1 SGHTA, CDR2 FQGTGA. The CDR3 spells CASSLDAGGTDTQYF. In nucleotides, the CDR3 is TGTGCCAGCAGCTTAGATGCGGGGGGGACAGATACGCAGTATTTT. The full variable domain, in which reference TRBV7-3 and TRBJ2-3 provide the parts outside the CDR3, is GAGVSQTPSNKVTEKGKYVELRCDPISGHTALYWYRQSLGQGPEFLIYFQGTGAADDSGLPNDRFFAVRPEGSVSTLKIQRTERGDSAVYLCASSLDAGGTDTQYFGPGTRLTVL.

This clone showed up just a few times. This chain joins TRBV27 and TRBJ1-6; unclear D gene. V was pared by 5 bases and J by 0 bases, with 5 bases between. This CDR3 has 14 amino acids. Germline values: CDR1 MNHEY, CDR2 SMNVEV (reference sequence). This CDR3 reads CASSLDSYNSPLHF. The DNA of the CDR3 is TGTGCCAGCAGTCTAGACTCCTATAATTCACCCCTCCACTTT.

The V gene is TRBV18, the J gene TRBJ2-3; TRBD1 is a possible D gene (5 bases). Trimming took 3 bases from V and 0 from J, leaving 13 bases between them. The CDR3 has 16 residues. The V gene's germline CDR1 is KGHSH and CDR2 LQKENI. The CDR3 coding sequence is TGTGCCAGCTCACCCGACAGTATTTCGAGCACAGATACGCAGTATTTT. Translation: CASSPDSISSTDTQYF. Variable domain in full (rest from reference TRBV18 and TRBJ2-3): NAGVMQNPRHLVRRRGQEARLRCSPMKGHSHVYWYRQLPEEGLKFMVYLQKENIIDESGMPKERFSAEFPKEGPSILRIQQVVRGDSAAYFCASSPDSISSTDTQYFGPGTRLTVL.

V usage is TRBV7-9 and J usage is TRBJ2-7; 9 bases map to TRBD2. Trimming removed 2 bases from V and 3 bases from J; junction bases left unmatched: 5. Germline V gene lookup returns CDR1 SEHNR and CDR2 FQNEAQ (reference sequence). The CDR3 spans 15 residues. The CDR3 is CASSLRSSGDYEQYF. The CDR3, as DNA: TGTGCCAGCAGCTTAAGGTCTAGCGGGGACTACGAGCAGTACTTC. Variable domain in full (rest from reference TRBV7-9 and TRBJ2-7): DTGVSQNPRHKITKRGQNVTFRCDPISEHNRLYWYRQTLGQGPEFLTYFQNEAQLEKSRLLSDRFSAERPKGSFSTLEIQRTEQGDSAMYLCASSLRSSGDYEQYFGPGTRLTVT.

The J gene is TRBJ1-5, the V gene TRBV27; D remains ambiguous. Germline V gene lookup returns CDR1 MNHEY and CDR2 SMNVEV (reference sequence). This CDR3 region has 16 residues. Trimming pared 8 bases from V and 0 bases from J, leaving 17 bases between. CDR3 in DNA: TGTGCCAGCGCCGGTGGCACCCGATATAGCAATCAGCCCCAGCATTTT. Translation gives CASAGGTRYSNQPQHF.

The rearrangement joins TRBV9 to TRBJ2-5; perhaps D is TRBD1 or TRBD2 (5 bases each). The CDR3 is 15 amino acids. The V end was cut by 2 bases, the J end by 1 base, with 12 bases between. Germline values: CDR1 SGDLS, CDR2 YYNGEE. The CDR3 nucleotides read TGTGCCAGCAGCGTGGGGGTGGCTACCCAAGAGACCCAGTACTTC. It codes for CASSVGVATQETQYF. Complete variable domain (other parts from reference TRBV9 and TRBJ2-5): DSGVTQTPKHLITATGQRVTLRCSPRSGDLSVYWYQQSLDQGLQFLIQYYNGEERAKGNILERFSAQQFPDLHSELNLSSLELGDSALYFCASSVGVATQETQYFGPGTRLLVL.

The chain has TRBV15 and TRBJ2-5, with D possibly matching TRBD2 (5 bases). V was pared by 1 base and J by 5 bases, with 17 bases between. This CDR3 contains 16 residues. Germline V lookup: CDR1 LNHNV, CDR2 YYDKDF (reference sequence). The CDR3 region has the DNA TGTGCCACCAGCAGAGTGTCCCCCGGAGGCGGGGAGACCCAGTACTTC. Its translation is CATSRVSPGGGETQYF.

The rearrangement uses TRBV10-3 and TRBJ2-1; D possibly corresponds to TRBD2 (5 bases). Per the germline V gene, CDR1 is ENHRY and CDR2 is SYGVKD. The V and J ends lost 2 bases and 8 bases respectively, with 7 bases between them. The CDR3 has 12 residues. The CDR3 bases are TGTGCCATCAGTGAGCCGAGGGATGAGCAGTTCTTC. Encoded protein: CAISEPRDEQFF.

This clone occurred once. This chain uses TRBV7-2 with TRBJ2-5; 9 bases fit TRBD1. This CDR3 contains 15 residues. With 6 bases clipped from V and 2 bases from J, the junction kept 7 bases outside the gene matches. CDR1 is SGHTA and CDR2 is FQGNSA in the germline V gene. Here the CDR3 DNA reads TGTGCCAGCAGGCGAAGACAGGGGGGACAAGAGACCCAGTACTTC. It is translated as CASRRRQGGQETQYF. The entire variable domain, with the rest obtained from reference TRBV7-2 and TRBJ2-5, is as follows: GAGVSQSPSNKVTEKGKDVELRCDPISGHTALYWYRQSLGQGLEFLIYFQGNSAPDKSGLPSDRFSAERTGGSVSTLTIQRTQQEDSAVYLCASRRRQGGQETQYFGPGTRLLVL.

V and J are TRBV11-2 and TRBJ1-1; D call uncertain. From germline, CDR1 is SGHAT and CDR2 FQNNGV. Trimming shortened V by 5 bases and J by 4 bases, and 14 bases separated the two germline ends. This CDR3 is 14 amino acids long. The CDR3 loop is CASSPRTVTTEAFF. The CDR3 nucleotides are TGTGCCAGCAGCCCGAGGACGGTTACCACTGAAGCTTTCTTT.

This chain connects TRBV9 to TRBJ2-7, with TRBD2 identical over 11 bases. CDR1 SGDLS and CDR2 YYNGEE come from the germline V gene. Trimming removed 2 bases from V and 0 bases from J; junction bases left unmatched: 1. The CDR3 length is 15 residues. CDR3 sequence reads: CASSVSGGASYEQYF. CDR3 in DNA: TGTGCCAGCAGCGTTAGCGGGGGGGCCTCCTACGAGCAGTACTTC.

This chain connects TRBV5-6 to TRBJ1-1; D possibly corresponds to TRBD1 (5 bases). V lost 6 bases, J lost 5 bases, and 20 bases lay in between. The CDR3 is 15 amino acids. Germline V CDR1 and CDR2: SGHDT, YYEEEE. The CDR3 DNA reads TGTGCCAGCACCTCGACCGCCCAGGGATGGACTGAAGCTTTCTTT. Translated, it gives CASTSTAQGWTEAFF.

J is TRBJ2-1 and V is TRBV14; D uncertain. Trimming took off 0 bases at V and 0 bases at J, with 6 bases between the two ends. Germline lookup yields CDR1 SGHDN and CDR2 FVKESK. This CDR3 has 15 amino acids. The CDR3 nucleotides are TGTGCCAGCAGCCAAGACTTCAGCTCCTACAATGAGCAGTTCTTC. Its protein is CASSQDFSSYNEQFF.

The rearrangement joins TRBV30 to TRBJ1-4; D gene unclear. Deletions cut 2 bases from V and 5 bases from J, with 12 bases between. Germline CDR1 and CDR2: GTSNPN and SVGIG (reference sequence). The CDR3 extends over 14 amino acids. The CDR3 bases are TGTGCCTGGAGTCCGGGCCCAAGGAATGAAAAACTGTTTTTT. It encodes CAWSPGPRNEKLFF.

The chain links TRBV6-6 to TRBJ1-1, with no clear D. The CDR3 length is 12 residues. Per the germline V gene, CDR1 is MNHNY and CDR2 is SVGAGI (reference sequence). V lost 7 bases, J lost 4 bases, and 10 bases lay in between. The CDR3 loop is CASTSRPTEAFF. CDR3 coding DNA: TGTGCCAGCACTTCACGACCCACTGAAGCTTTCTTT.

This clone showed up just once. The chain couples TRBV28 to TRBJ2-1; 7 bases fit TRBD2. The length of the CDR3 is 15 residues. CDR1 is MDHEN, CDR2 SYDVKM, per germline. Germline trimming cut 5 bases from V and 0 bases from J; bases unmatched to any gene: 4. The DNA for the CDR3 is TGTGCCAGCAGTCAGAGCGGGGCCTCCTACAATGAGCAGTTCTTC. Amino acids: CASSQSGASYNEQFF. Filled out from reference TRBV28 and TRBJ2-1, the complete variable domain reads DVKVTQSSRYLVKRTGEKVFLECVQDMDHENMFWYRQDPGLGLRLIYFSYDVKMKEKGDIPEGYSVSREKKERFSLILESASTNQTSMYLCASSQSGASYNEQFFGPGTRLTVL.

The chain combines TRBV11-1 with TRBJ2-7, with D possibly TRBD2 on 5 matching bases. The CDR3 runs 13 residues. The germline CDR1 and CDR2 sequences are SGHAT and FQDESV (reference sequence). Trimming pared 2 bases from V and 2 bases from J, leaving 7 bases between. CDR3 DNA: TGTGCCAGCAGCTTAACCGGGGCCTACGAGCAGTACTTC. Translated: CASSLTGAYEQYF.

The chain links TRBV25-1 to TRBJ1-1; TRBD1 matches 11 bases. The V and J ends lost 3 bases and 3 bases, in that order; junction bases with no gene match: 6. The length of the CDR3 is 16 residues. CDR1 is MGHDK, CDR2 SYGVNS, per germline. This chain's CDR3 is CASSDGQGATDTEAFF. CDR3 bases: TGTGCCAGCAGTGATGGACAGGGGGCTACGGACACTGAAGCTTTCTTT.

In regard to this clone: Within the sample, other DNA sequences also encode this same CDR3. The V call is TRBV2, the J call TRBJ1-2; TRBD1 might be the D (6 bases). This CDR3 is built from 9 residues. V lost 9 bases, J lost 8 bases, and 7 bases lay in between. Per germline, CDR1 SNHLY and CDR2 FYNNEI. Here the CDR3 reads CARGGGYTF. CDR3 nucleotide sequence: TGTGCCAGAGGGGGGGGCTACACCTTC.

In its sample, this clone was seen once. This chain connects TRBV6-5 to TRBJ2-5, with 8 nucleotides matching TRBD2. The CDR3 covers 13 residues. After removal of 8 bases from V and 4 bases from J, the junction contained 6 bases not matched to a gene. Germline CDR1 MNHEY, CDR2 SVGAGI. CDR3: CASGTRDGETQYF. In nucleotides, the CDR3 is TGTGCCAGCGGGACTAGAGACGGAGAGACCCAGTACTTC.

This chain uses TRBV11-2 with TRBJ1-1; 7 bases match TRBD1. CDR3 size: 14 residues. Germline lookup yields CDR1 SGHAT and CDR2 FQNNGV. V was pared by 0 bases and J by 8 bases, with 6 bases of the junction left unmatched. CDR3 protein: CASSLDRAGGEAFF. The CDR3 nucleotides are TGTGCCAGCAGCTTAGATAGGGCAGGGGGGGAAGCTTTCTTT.

The chain uses TRBV6-1 and TRBJ2-5; 11 positions agree with TRBD2. CDR1 MNHNS and CDR2 SASEGT come from the germline V gene. The V gene end was trimmed by 4 bases and the J gene end by 4 bases; junction bases not matched to a gene: 5. The CDR3 runs to 15 residues. The DNA for the CDR3 is TGTGCCAGCAGTGTCGTCGGACTAGCGGGAGAGACCCAGTACTTC. Residues: CASSVVGLAGETQYF.

The V gene is TRBV6-5, the J gene TRBJ2-5; D gene uncertain. The V end lost 0 bases, the J end lost 5 bases, and 13 bases lay between the germline ends. The CDR3 sequence is 15 residues long. The germline gives CDR1 MNHEY, CDR2 SVGAGI. CDR3 loop: CASSYSLGPGETQYF. The DNA of the CDR3 is TGTGCCAGCAGTTACTCACTCGGGCCCGGGGAGACCCAGTACTTC.

V usage is TRBV7-3 and J usage is TRBJ1-1; 9 bases fit TRBD1. Germline trimming cut 5 bases from V and 4 bases from J; bases unmatched to any gene: 8. The length of the CDR3 is 15 residues. CDR1 SGHTA and CDR2 FQGTGA come from the germline V gene. CDR3 in DNA: TGTGCCAGCAGCCGTCGACAGGGGGTGGGCACTGAAGCTTTCTTT. Translated: CASSRRQGVGTEAFF.

V and J are TRBV27 and TRBJ2-7, with 7 bases lining up with TRBD1. Germline values: CDR1 MNHEY, CDR2 SMNVEV (reference sequence). CDR3 length equals 14 residues. V trimming: 3 bases; J trimming: 2 bases; junction bases outside the gene matches: 4. Here the CDR3 DNA reads TGTGCCAGCAGTTTGGCAGGGGGTACCTACGAGCAGTACTTC. Residues: CASSLAGGTYEQYF.

CDR3 in DNA: TGCGCCAGCAGCTTGGATAGTACGCTGGGACTAGCTGTTGAGCAGTTCTTC. This sequence encodes CASSLDSTLGLAVEQFF. The rearrangement uses TRBV5-1 and TRBJ2-1; TRBD2 matches 9 bases. This CDR3 region has 17 residues. The junction had 13 bases not matched to a gene; V was cut back by 0 bases and J by 9 bases. Germline loops: CDR1 SGHRS, CDR2 YFSETQ.

The rearrangement links TRBV27 to TRBJ2-3; D remains ambiguous. Germline CDR1 MNHEY, CDR2 SMNVEV (reference sequence). This CDR3 has 15 amino acids. V shed 3 bases and J shed 0 bases, with 10 bases lying between them. This CDR3 is CASSLSRFSTDTQYF. CDR3 DNA sequence: TGTGCCAGCAGTTTGTCTAGATTTAGCACAGATACGCAGTATTTT.

This clone was seen a single time. The V gene is TRBV11-2, the J gene TRBJ2-5; a possible D gene is TRBD2 (6 bases). With 0 bases removed from V and 4 bases from J, the gap between germline ends came to 12 bases. Germline CDR1 and CDR2: SGHAT and FQNNGV. The CDR3 runs 15 residues. The CDR3: CASSLDGMGGETQYF. The CDR3 DNA follows: TGTGCCAGCAGCTTAGACGGCATGGGAGGAGAGACCCAGTACTTC.